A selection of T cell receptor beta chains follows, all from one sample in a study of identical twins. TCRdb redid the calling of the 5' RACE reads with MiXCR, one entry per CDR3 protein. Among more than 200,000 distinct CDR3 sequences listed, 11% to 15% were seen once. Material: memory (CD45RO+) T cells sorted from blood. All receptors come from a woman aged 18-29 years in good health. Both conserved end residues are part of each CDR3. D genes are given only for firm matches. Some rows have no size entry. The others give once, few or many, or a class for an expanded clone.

CDR3 protein: CATGGEPRYEQYF
CDR3 DNA: TGTGCCACGGGAGGGGAGCCCCGCTACGAGCAGTACTTC
V gene: TRBV10-3
clone size: few
J gene: TRBJ2-7
D gene: TRBD2

CDR3 protein: CSASLRGPNTEAFF
CDR3 DNA: TGCAGTGCTAGCCTCAGGGGGCCGAACACTGAAGCTTTCTTT
V gene: TRBV20-1
clone size: -
J gene: TRBJ1-1
D gene: TRBD1

CDR3 protein: CSVGRRDSSYEQYF
CDR3 DNA: TGCAGCGTTGGAAGGCGGGACAGCTCCTACGAGCAGTACTTC
V gene: TRBV29-1
clone size: -
J gene: TRBJ2-7
D gene: -

CDR3 protein: CASSRVGTGVRRGPGDEQYF
CDR3 DNA: TGTGCCAGCAGCCGGGTAGGGACAGGGGTTAGGCGGGGGCCGGGGGACGAGCAGTACTTC
V gene: TRBV11-2
clone size: -
J gene: TRBJ2-7
D gene: TRBD1

CDR3 protein: CSAFGQATEAFF
CDR3 DNA: TGCAGTGCTTTTGGACAGGCCACTGAAGCTTTCTTT
V gene: TRBV20-1
clone size: -
J gene: TRBJ1-1
D gene: TRBD1

CDR3 protein: CASSLLTGLAPEQYF
CDR3 DNA: TGTGCCAGCAGCTTATTAACGGGACTAGCACCCGAGCAGTACTTC
V gene: TRBV11-3
clone size: -
J gene: TRBJ2-7
D gene: TRBD2

CDR3 protein: CASSAGRGAYEQYF
CDR3 DNA: TGCGCCAGCAGTGCCGGACGTGGGGCATACGAGCAGTACTTC
V gene: TRBV10-1
clone size: few
J gene: TRBJ2-7
D gene: -

CDR3 protein: CAISDPGQPNTEAFF
CDR3 DNA: TGTGCCATCAGTGACCCGGGGCAGCCGAACACTGAAGCTTTCTTT
V gene: TRBV10-3
clone size: few
J gene: TRBJ1-1
D gene: -

CDR3 protein: CSARMGTDSPLHF
CDR3 DNA: TGCAGTGCTAGGATGGGGACGGATTCACCCCTCCACTTT
V gene: TRBV20-1
clone size: -
J gene: TRBJ1-6
D gene: -

CDR3 protein: CASGLAGIGEQFF
CDR3 DNA: TGTGCCAGCGGACTAGCGGGGATCGGTGAGCAGTTCTTC
V gene: TRBV9
clone size: many
J gene: TRBJ2-1
D gene: TRBD2

CDR3 protein: CASSSLSGGARDTQYF
CDR3 DNA: TGTGCCAGCAGCTCCCTTAGCGGGGGGGCAAGAGATACGCAGTATTTT
V gene: TRBV12-3/TRBV12-4
clone size: many
J gene: TRBJ2-3
D gene: TRBD2

CDR3 protein: CATSVGGLGARQFF
CDR3 DNA: TGTGCCACCAGTGTTGGGGGCCTCGGGGCCAGGCAGTTCTTC
V gene: TRBV24-1
clone size: few
J gene: TRBJ2-1
D gene: -

CDR3 protein: CASSTGLGMSTEAFF
CDR3 DNA: TGTGCCAGCAGTACGGGGTTAGGAATGAGCACTGAAGCTTTCTTT
V gene: TRBV6-1
clone size: -
J gene: TRBJ1-1
D gene: -

CDR3 protein: CASSFLLPVNTEAFF
CDR3 DNA: TGTGCCAGCAGCTTTTTGTTGCCGGTGAACACTGAAGCTTTCTTT
V gene: TRBV7-9
clone size: few
J gene: TRBJ1-1
D gene: -

CDR3 protein: CSSPASYEQYF
CDR3 DNA: TGCAGTTCCCCAGCCTCCTACGAGCAGTACTTC
V gene: TRBV29-1
clone size: few
J gene: TRBJ2-7
D gene: -

CDR3 protein: CASSQEAGWGETQYF
CDR3 DNA: TGCGCCAGCAGCCAAGAGGCGGGGTGGGGAGAGACCCAGTACTTC
V gene: TRBV4-3
clone size: many
J gene: TRBJ2-5
D gene: -

CDR3 protein: CASSLYSGRADTQYF
CDR3 DNA: TGTGCCAGCAGCCTCTACTCCGGAAGGGCAGATACGCAGTATTTT
V gene: TRBV7-3
clone size: few
J gene: TRBJ2-3
D gene: -

CDR3 protein: CASSLHGSGHNQPQHF
CDR3 DNA: TGTGCCAGCAGCTTACATGGCTCAGGGCACAATCAGCCCCAGCATTTT
V gene: TRBV7-2
clone size: -
J gene: TRBJ1-5
D gene: -

CDR3 protein: CASSDGPAGTEAFF
CDR3 DNA: TGCGCCAGCAGCGACGGTCCAGCGGGGACTGAAGCTTTCTTT
V gene: TRBV5-1
clone size: -
J gene: TRBJ1-1
D gene: -

CDR3 protein: CASSPAGHEQFF
CDR3 DNA: TGTGCCAGCTCACCGGCGGGGCATGAGCAGTTCTTC
V gene: TRBV6-6
clone size: few
J gene: TRBJ2-1
D gene: -

CDR3 protein: CATSREKSSVQFF
CDR3 DNA: TGTGCCACCAGCAGAGAGAAAAGTTCGGTGCAGTTCTTC
V gene: TRBV15
clone size: -
J gene: TRBJ2-1
D gene: -

CDR3 protein: CASSFRLAASTDTQYF
CDR3 DNA: TGTGCCAGCAGCTTTCGACTAGCGGCTAGCACAGATACGCAGTATTTT
V gene: TRBV9
clone size: -
J gene: TRBJ2-3
D gene: TRBD2

CDR3 protein: CSAREGHYQPQHF
CDR3 DNA: TGCAGTGCTAGGGAGGGACACTATCAGCCCCAGCATTTT
V gene: TRBV20-1
clone size: few
J gene: TRBJ1-5
D gene: -

CDR3 protein: CASSPSRGPDTQYF
CDR3 DNA: TGTGCCAGCAGCCCCTCTAGGGGCCCAGATACGCAGTATTTT
V gene: TRBV7-9
clone size: -
J gene: TRBJ2-3
D gene: -

CDR3 protein: CASSLAGLSMSEQYF
CDR3 DNA: TGTGCCAGCAGCTTGGCGGGACTATCGATGTCGGAGCAGTACTTC
V gene: TRBV5-5
clone size: many
J gene: TRBJ2-7
D gene: TRBD2

CDR3 protein: CASGYRHQETQYF
CDR3 DNA: TGTGCCAGCGGGTACCGTCACCAAGAGACCCAGTACTTC
V gene: TRBV7-2
clone size: -
J gene: TRBJ2-5
D gene: -

CDR3 protein: CASSQYSYNEQFF
CDR3 DNA: TGCGCCAGCAGCCAATACTCCTACAATGAGCAGTTCTTC
V gene: TRBV4-3
clone size: -
J gene: TRBJ2-1
D gene: -

CDR3 protein: CASSPLGGRNYGYTF
CDR3 DNA: TGTGCCAGCAGCCCGCTGGGGGGGAGGAACTATGGCTACACCTTC
V gene: TRBV7-9
clone size: once
J gene: TRBJ1-2
D gene: -

CDR3 protein: CSVAGGYEQYF
CDR3 DNA: TGCAGCGTTGCGGGGGGCTACGAGCAGTACTTC
V gene: TRBV29-1
clone size: few
J gene: TRBJ2-7
D gene: TRBD2

CDR3 protein: CASSLISGGVYNEQFF
CDR3 DNA: TGTGCCAGCAGCTTAATTTCCGGGGGGGTCTACAATGAGCAGTTCTTC
V gene: TRBV7-3
clone size: few
J gene: TRBJ2-1
D gene: TRBD2

CDR3 protein: CSAVTGTYGYTF
CDR3 DNA: TGCAGTGCCGTCACAGGGACCTATGGCTACACCTTC
V gene: TRBV20-1
clone size: few
J gene: TRBJ1-2
D gene: -

CDR3 protein: CSAAGRIAKNIQYF
CDR3 DNA: TGCAGTGCGGCTGGAAGAATAGCCAAAAACATTCAGTACTTC
V gene: TRBV20-1
clone size: few
J gene: TRBJ2-4
D gene: -

CDR3 protein: CSARDSRAPGETQYF
CDR3 DNA: TGCAGTGCTAGAGATTCGAGGGCCCCCGGGGAGACCCAGTACTTC
V gene: TRBV20-1
clone size: -
J gene: TRBJ2-5
D gene: -

CDR3 protein: CASSSLQGKGFGYTF
CDR3 DNA: TGCGCCAGCAGCTCCCTACAGGGAAAGGGGTTTGGCTACACCTTC
V gene: TRBV5-1
clone size: -
J gene: TRBJ1-2
D gene: -

CDR3 protein: CSAGSGTSGNTDTQYF
CDR3 DNA: TGCAGTGCTGGATCCGGGACTAGCGGGAACACAGATACGCAGTATTTT
V gene: TRBV20-1
clone size: -
J gene: TRBJ2-3
D gene: TRBD2

CDR3 protein: CSGDLPGSTDTQYF
CDR3 DNA: TGCAGTGGGGACCTGCCTGGTAGCACAGATACGCAGTATTTT
V gene: TRBV20-1
clone size: few
J gene: TRBJ2-3
D gene: -

CDR3 protein: CASSSGKAEVQFF
CDR3 DNA: TGTGCCAGCAGCTCCGGGAAAGCGGAGGTTCAGTTCTTC
V gene: TRBV2
clone size: -
J gene: TRBJ2-1
D gene: -

CDR3 protein: CASIWGSNTGELFF
CDR3 DNA: TGTGCCAGCATCTGGGGGAGCAACACCGGGGAGCTGTTTTTT
V gene: TRBV5-5
clone size: few
J gene: TRBJ2-2
D gene: -